This passage covers 15 T cell receptor beta chains from one sample sequenced in a study of cytomegalovirus exposure and HLA in healthy donors. PCR involved 60 Vbeta and 13 Jbeta primers. The table came from immunoSEQ multiplex PCR; TCRdb's copy has only in-frame clones and leaves some out. This sample contains 96,000 or so clones. Sequenced material: PBMCs. The receptors derive from a woman aged 25-40 years in good health and CMV-seronegative.

The chain joins TRBV6-5 to TRBJ1-2, with 11 positions matching TRBD1. The V segment lost 4 bases and the J segment 5 bases; nucleotides outside the gene matches: 9. The CDR3 runs 16 residues. Germline lookup yields CDR1 MNHEY and CDR2 SVGAGI. CDR3 residues: CASSLTEDRGLYGYTF. CDR3 nucleotides: TGTGCCAGCAGTTTAACTGAGGACAGGGGGCTGTATGGCTACACCTTC.

This chain links TRBV19 with TRBJ2-7; 11 bases line up with TRBD2. Germline V lookup: CDR1 LNHDA, CDR2 SQIVND (reference sequence). With V trimmed by 4 bases and J by 7 bases, 9 bases remained unmatched. CDR3 length: 15 residues. CDR3 nucleotides: TGTGCCAGTAGTAGAGGACTAGCGGGCTTGCGGGAGCAGTACTTC. Translation: CASSRGLAGLREQYF.

The rearrangement uses TRBV4-1 and TRBJ2-2; D perhaps matches TRBD1 (6 bases). The CDR3 is made up of 14 amino acids. Germline values: CDR1 MGHRA, CDR2 YSYEKL. V was shortened by 3 bases and J by 1 base, with 6 bases between the two germline ends. CDR3 in amino acids: CASSQGQNTGELFF. DNA of the CDR3: TGCGCCAGCAGCCAGGGACAGAACACCGGGGAGCTGTTTTTT.

The V call is TRBV7-9, the J call TRBJ2-6; 8 nucleotides line up with TRBD1. The CDR3 has 17 residues. CDR1 and CDR2 (germline): SEHNR, FQNEAQ (reference sequence). V trimming: 5 bases; J trimming: 4 bases; junction bases outside the gene matches: 10. As DNA, the CDR3 is TGTGCCAGCAGCCTCCTCAGGGGGCGCACCGGGGCCAACGTCCTGACTTTC. Residues: CASSLLRGRTGANVLTF.

V gene TRBV19 combines with J gene TRBJ2-7; no definite D call. The CDR3 runs 15 residues. From germline, CDR1 is LNHDA and CDR2 SQIVND (reference sequence). Trimming shortened V by 2 bases and J by 1 base, and 12 bases separated the two germline ends. CDR3 nucleotide sequence: TGTGCCAGTAGTATAATAACGGGTGGATCCTACGAGCAGTACTTC. Translation: CASSIITGGSYEQYF. Full variable domain (remainder filled in from reference TRBV19 and TRBJ2-7): DGGITQSPKYLFRKEGQNVTLSCEQNLNHDAMYWYRQDPGQGLRLIYYSQIVNDFQKGDIAEGYSVSREKKESFPLTVTSAQKNPTAFYLCASSIITGGSYEQYFGPGTRLTVT.

The rearrangement uses TRBV7-9 and TRBJ1-4; 7 bases are a match to TRBD1. CDR3 length: 15 amino acids. V was pared by 5 bases and J by 7 bases, with 10 bases of the junction left unmatched. The germline V gene has CDR1 SEHNR and CDR2 FQNEAQ (reference sequence). This CDR3 is CASSLDRARSEKLFF. CDR3 in DNA: TGTGCCAGCAGCCTCGACAGGGCCCGTAGTGAAAAACTGTTTTTT.

With regard to this clone: Other nucleotide sequences from this sample produce the same CDR3. The chain links TRBV9 to TRBJ1-2, with no clear D. The germline CDR1 and CDR2 sequences are SGDLS and YYNGEE. This CDR3 spans 13 amino acids. V lost 0 bases and J lost 5, with 8 bases in between. CDR3 residues: CASSVDGDYGYTF. CDR3 in DNA: TGTGCCAGCAGCGTAGATGGAGATTATGGCTACACCTTC.

V usage is TRBV6-1 and J usage is TRBJ2-7, with 10 positions matching TRBD2. The CDR3 runs 13 residues. Per the germline V gene, CDR1 is MNHNS and CDR2 is SASEGT. V shed 10 bases and J 8 bases; nucleotides not matched to a gene: 11. Written as DNA, the CDR3 is TGTGCCACCTTATCAGGGACTAGCGAACAGCAGTACTTC. Translation: CATLSGTSEQQYF.

This chain joins TRBV5-1 and TRBJ2-5; TRBD1 matches at 9 bases. The CDR3 spans 14 residues. Looked up from germline, CDR1 is SGHRS and CDR2 is YFSETQ. The V and J ends lost 4 bases and 4 bases, in that order; junction bases with no gene match: 5. As DNA, the CDR3 is TGCGCCAGCAGCCCGGGACAGGGCGGAGAGACCCAGTACTTC. Residues: CASSPGQGGETQYF.

The chain has TRBV5-8 and TRBJ1-1; no definite D call. Trimming left V 0 bases short and J 5 bases short, with 20 bases between. Germline CDR1 SGHTS, CDR2 YDEGEE. This CDR3 comprises 17 residues. CDR3 DNA: TGTGCCAGCAGCTTGGTCGTATCCCTCACCCTTGAGACTGAAGCTTTCTTT. It translates to CASSLVVSLTLETEAFF.

The chain combines TRBV2 with TRBJ1-4; no definite D call. Germline V gene sequence: CDR1 SNHLY, CDR2 FYNNEI. V gave up 2 bases and J gave up 3 bases, with 7 bases separating them. The length of the CDR3 is 14 residues. This CDR3 reads CASSETSANEKLFF. DNA of the CDR3: TGTGCCAGCAGTGAAACCTCGGCTAATGAAAAACTGTTTTTT.

V and J are TRBV10-3 and TRBJ2-7; tentative D call: TRBD2 (5 bases). The ends were cut back, 3 bases at V and 5 bases at J, with 20 bases in the middle. The CDR3 consists of 16 residues. The germline CDR1 and CDR2 sequences are ENHRY and SYGVKD. The CDR3 DNA follows: TGTGCCATCAGTGACCCGTTGAGGGATGGGCTCCACGAGCAGTACTTC. The encoded protein is CAISDPLRDGLHEQYF.

Notes on this clone: Different DNA sequences within this sample yield the same CDR3. The chain uses TRBV9 and TRBJ2-7, with 9 bases identical to TRBD2. The CDR3 has 16 residues. Trimming at V came to 0 bases and at J to 3 bases, leaving 7 bases not matched to a gene. From germline, CDR1 is SGDLS and CDR2 YYNGEE. CDR3 sequence reads: CASSVGLAGGFYEQYF. CDR3 nucleotide sequence: TGTGCCAGCAGCGTAGGGCTTGCGGGGGGGTTCTACGAGCAGTACTTC.

V gene TRBV13 combines with J gene TRBJ2-3, with 9 bases that match TRBD1. From germline, CDR1 is PRHDT and CDR2 FYEKMQ (reference sequence). The CDR3 loop spans 15 amino acids. J lost 5 bases, V lost 5 bases, and 8 bases had no gene match. CDR3 bases: TGTGCCAGCAGCGACCGGGACAGGGAAGGAGATACGCAGTATTTT. This sequence encodes CASSDRDREGDTQYF. Based on the CDR3 plus reference TRBV13 and TRBJ2-3, the full variable domain is AAGVIQSPRHLIKEKRETATLKCYPIPRHDTVYWYQQGPGQDPQFLISFYEKMQSDKGSIPDRFSAQQFSDYHSELNMSSLELGDSALYFCASSDRDREGDTQYFGPGTRLTVL.

The chain links TRBV19 to TRBJ2-3, with TRBD1 identical over 9 bases. This CDR3 has 15 amino acids. The germline V gene encodes CDR1 LNHDA and CDR2 SQIVND (reference sequence). V shed 7 bases, J shed 3 bases, and the junction held 8 bases outside the gene matches. The CDR3 loop is CASTDDRGLTDTQYF. CDR3 sequence (DNA): TGTGCCAGTACCGATGACAGGGGGTTAACAGATACGCAGTATTTT.